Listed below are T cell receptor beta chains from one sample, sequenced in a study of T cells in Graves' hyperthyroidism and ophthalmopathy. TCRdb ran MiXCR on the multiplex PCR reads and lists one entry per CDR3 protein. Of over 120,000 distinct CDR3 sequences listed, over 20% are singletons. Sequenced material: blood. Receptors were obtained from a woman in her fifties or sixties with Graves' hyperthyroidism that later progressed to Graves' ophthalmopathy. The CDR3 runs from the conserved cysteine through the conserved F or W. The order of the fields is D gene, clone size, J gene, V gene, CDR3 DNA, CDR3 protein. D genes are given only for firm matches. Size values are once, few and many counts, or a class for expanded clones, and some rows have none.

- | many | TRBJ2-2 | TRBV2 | TGTGCCAGCACCCCGAGGGCTGGGATTCGGACCGGGGAGCTGTTTTTT | CASTPRAGIRTGELFF
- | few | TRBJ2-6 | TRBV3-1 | TGTGCCAGCAGCCACTTTCCAGGCAGGGGCTCTCTGGGGACCAACGTCCTGACTTTC | CASSHFPGRGSLGTNVLTF
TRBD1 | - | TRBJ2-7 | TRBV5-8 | TGTGCCAGCAGCTTTCAACAGGGGCGGTCCAACGAGCAGTACTTC | CASSFQQGRSNEQYF
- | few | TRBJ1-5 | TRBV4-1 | TGCGCCAGCAGCCAAGGGGGTCGGGGGAGCGGGAGTCAGCCCCAGCATTTT | CASSQGGRGSGSQPQHF
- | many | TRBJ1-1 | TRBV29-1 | TGCAGCGTTGAAGATCCCGGGACACGGAGTGAAGCTTTCTTT | CSVEDPGTRSEAFF
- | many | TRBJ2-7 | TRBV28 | TGTGCCAGCAGTTCACGAACAGGGGAGGGCGAGCAGTACTTC | CASSSRTGEGEQYF
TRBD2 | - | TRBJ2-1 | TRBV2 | TGTGCCAGCGGGGTCGCTAGCGGGAGGTTCTATGAGCAGTTCTTC | CASGVASGRFYEQFF
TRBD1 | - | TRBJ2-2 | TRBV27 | TGTGCCAGCAATACGAGGGGGCGGATCGGGGAGCTGTTTTTT | CASNTRGRIGELFF
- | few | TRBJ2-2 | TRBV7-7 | TGTGCTAGCAGCTTATCGGCAGGTCCCGGGGAGCTGTTTTTT | CASSLSAGPGELFF
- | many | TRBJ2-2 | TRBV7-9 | TGTGCCAGCAGACCATTAGCGGCCAGCGCCGGGGAGCTGTTTTTT | CASRPLAASAGELFF
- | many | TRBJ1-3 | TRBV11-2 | TGTGCCAGCAGCTTAGATTCTATTGGGGGCGCTGGAAACACCATATATTTT | CASSLDSIGGAGNTIYF
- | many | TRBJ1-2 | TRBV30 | TGTGCCTGGAGTGTAGTCGGGGGCTACACCTTC | CAWSVVGGYTF
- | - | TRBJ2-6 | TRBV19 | TGTGCCAGTAGTATGGGGAGGAAAACCGGGGCCAACGTCCTGACTTTC | CASSMGRKTGANVLTF
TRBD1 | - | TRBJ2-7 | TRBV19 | TGTGCCAGTAGTGGGACCGGGACAGGGGGCGAGCAGTACTTC | CASSGTGTGGEQYF
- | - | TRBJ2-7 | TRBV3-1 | TGTGCCAGCAGCCAAGTAAGGGGTGGGTCCTACGAGCAGTACTTC | CASSQVRGGSYEQYF
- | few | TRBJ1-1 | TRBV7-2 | TGTGCCAGCAACTCCCCACGGGCATCGGGCACTGAAGCTTTCTTT | CASNSPRASGTEAFF
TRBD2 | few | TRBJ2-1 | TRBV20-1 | TGCAGTGCTAGTAGACTAGCGGGAGGTGGTGAGCAGTTCTTC | CSASRLAGGGEQFF
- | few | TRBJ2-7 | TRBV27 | TGTGCCAGCAGTTTAGATACTTACCTTTACGAGCAGTACTTC | CASSLDTYLYEQYF
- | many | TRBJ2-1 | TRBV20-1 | TGCAGTGCTATGAAAGGCCCCACAGCCAATGAGCAGTTCTTC | CSAMKGPTANEQFF
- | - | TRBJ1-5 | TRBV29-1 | TGCAGCGTTTCCGACGGCATCAATCAGCCCCAGCATTTT | CSVSDGINQPQHF
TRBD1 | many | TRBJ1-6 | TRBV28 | TGTGCCAGCAGGACAGGGCCTGTATCACCCCTCCACTTT | CASRTGPVSPLHF
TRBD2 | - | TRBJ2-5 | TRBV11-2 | TGTGCCAGCAGCTCCGGGGGGGCTCGCGAGACCCAGTACTTC | CASSSGGARETQYF
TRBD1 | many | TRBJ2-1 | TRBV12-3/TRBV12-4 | TGTGCCAGCAGTTTAGGGGACAGGGGGCTGAATGAGCAGTTCTTC | CASSLGDRGLNEQFF
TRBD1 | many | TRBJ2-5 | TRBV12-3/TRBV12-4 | TGTGCCAGCAGTTTAGGGGGGACAGGGGGAGAGACCCAGTACTTC | CASSLGGTGGETQYF
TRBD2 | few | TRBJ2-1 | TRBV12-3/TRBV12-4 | TGTGCCAGCAGAGAAGCGGGACCCAATGAGCAGTTCTTC | CASREAGPNEQFF
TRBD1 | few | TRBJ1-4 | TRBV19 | TGTGCCAGTAGAAGGGGGCCTGTAACTAATGAAAAACTGTTTTTT | CASRRGPVTNEKLFF
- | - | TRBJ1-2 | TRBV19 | TGTGCCAGTACCTTAGGACCAAGCGGTGGCTACACCTTC | CASTLGPSGGYTF
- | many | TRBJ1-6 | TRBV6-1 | TGTGCCAGCAGGGATAGCTCCTATAATTCACCCCTCCACTTT | CASRDSSYNSPLHF
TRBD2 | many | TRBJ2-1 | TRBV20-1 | TGCAGTGCTAGAGATCGGCGGGAGGGCCGAAAGAATGAGCAGTTCTTC | CSARDRREGRKNEQFF
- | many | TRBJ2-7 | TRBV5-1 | TGCGCCAGCAGCTTGGGTTGGGGGCAAAACTACGAGCAGTACTTC | CASSLGWGQNYEQYF
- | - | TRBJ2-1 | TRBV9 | TGTGCCAGCAGCCCGAGGGGGGACTACGACGAGCAGTTCTTC | CASSPRGDYDEQFF
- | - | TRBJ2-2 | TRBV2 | TGTGCCAGCAGCCTAGAGACCGGGGAGCTGTTTTTT | CASSLETGELFF
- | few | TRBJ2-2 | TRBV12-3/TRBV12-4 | TGTGCCAGCCACCGGGACTTCACCGGGGAGCTGTTTTTT | CASHRDFTGELFF
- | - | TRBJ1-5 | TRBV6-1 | TGTGCCAGCAGTGAAGAGCTGAGGAATAGGGGGAGCAATCAGCCCCAGCATTTT | CASSEELRNRGSNQPQHF
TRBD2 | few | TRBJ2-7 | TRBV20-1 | TGCAGTGCCACGACTAGCGGGTTCTCCTACGAGCAGTACTTC | CSATTSGFSYEQYF
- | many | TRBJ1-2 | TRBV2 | TGTGCCAGCAGGGTCGGGCAGGGAGGCTATGGCTACACCTTC | CASRVGQGGYGYTF
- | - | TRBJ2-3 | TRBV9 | TGTGCCAGCAGCGTAGAGACGTTTCCAGATACGCAGTATTTT | CASSVETFPDTQYF
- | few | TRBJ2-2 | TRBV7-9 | TGTGCCAGCAGCTTTGGGGGACTTACGAACACCGGGGAGCTGTTTTTT | CASSFGGLTNTGELFF
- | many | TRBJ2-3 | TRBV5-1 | TGCGCCAGCAGCTCGGCACAGACCCTCACAGATACGCAGTATTTT | CASSSAQTLTDTQYF
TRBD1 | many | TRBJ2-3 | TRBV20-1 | TGCAGTGCTCCAAGGACAGGGGCCACACTAGCGGATACGCAGTATTTT | CSAPRTGATLADTQYF
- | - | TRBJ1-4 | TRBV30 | TGTGCCTGGAGCCCGGGCCGGCGGGGTAATGAAAAACTGTTTTTT | CAWSPGRRGNEKLFF
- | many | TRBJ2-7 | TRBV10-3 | TGTGCCATCAGTGAGTCAGGGGGAGGTCTCCTCTCCTACGAGCAGTACTTC | CAISESGGGLLSYEQYF
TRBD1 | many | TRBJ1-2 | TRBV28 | TGTGCCAGCAGTTTTAAAAACAGGGGTGGCTACACCTTC | CASSFKNRGGYTF
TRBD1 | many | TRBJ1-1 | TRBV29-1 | TGCAGCGCCGCGACAGGGACACCCCGCAGGCCCATGAACACTGAAGCTTTCTTT | CSAATGTPRRPMNTEAFF
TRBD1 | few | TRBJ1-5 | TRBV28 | TGTGCCAGCCGTACAGGGGTCGGCAATCAGCCCCAGCATTTT | CASRTGVGNQPQHF
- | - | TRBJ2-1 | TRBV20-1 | TGCAGTGCTAGACCTATAGACCCTAGCTCCTACAATGAGCAGTTCTTC | CSARPIDPSSYNEQFF